Each of the 2 T cell receptor beta chains below was sequenced from the same sample in a study of naive and memory T cell subsets. General study points: Naive repertoires, especially CD8, held a few larger clonotypes, possibly memory cells re-expressing CD45RA.

For these TCRs, the target antigens are not known. Both TRBC1 and TRBC2 were covered by a beta constant-region primer of two equimolar oligonucleotides. Ligated cDNA was amplified by four rounds of PCR with nested alpha and beta constant-region primers and SP2. TCRdb itself ran the UMI-ligation and nested PCR reads through MiXCR, one entry per CDR3 protein. The sample shows over 130,000 distinct CDR3 sequences, approximately 20% of them seen only once. Sequenced material: naive CD8+ T cells from blood. The receptor source for this set is a human donor in good health.

A few counts support this clonotype. The V and J genes are TRBV6-6 and TRBJ2-4; D tentatively reads TRBD1 or TRBD2 (5 bases each). Germline loops: CDR1 MNHNY, CDR2 SVGAGI (reference sequence). The CDR3 spans 15 residues. V lost 5 bases and J 0 bases, leaving 11 bases between the germline ends. Written as DNA, the CDR3 is TGTGCCAGCAGTCCCACAGGACTAGCCAAAAACATTCAGTACTTC. Translating gives CASSPTGLAKNIQYF.

The chain joins TRBV6-6 to TRBJ1-5; D is ambiguous. Trimming took 2 bases from V and 1 from J, leaving 9 bases between them. From germline, CDR1 is MNHNY and CDR2 SVGAGI (reference sequence). This CDR3 comprises 15 residues. CDR3 DNA sequence: TGTGCCAGCAGTTACGGGGAAGCGAGCAATCAGCCCCAGCATTTT. Its translation is CASSYGEASNQPQHF.